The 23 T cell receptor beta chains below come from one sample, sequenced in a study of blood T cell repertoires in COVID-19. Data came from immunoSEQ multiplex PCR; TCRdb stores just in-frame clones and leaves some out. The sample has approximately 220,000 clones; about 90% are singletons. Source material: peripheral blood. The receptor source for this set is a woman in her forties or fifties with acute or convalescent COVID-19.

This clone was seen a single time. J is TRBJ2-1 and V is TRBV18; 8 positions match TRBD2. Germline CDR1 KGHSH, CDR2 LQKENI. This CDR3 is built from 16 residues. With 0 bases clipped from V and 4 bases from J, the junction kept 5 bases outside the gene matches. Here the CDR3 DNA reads TGTGCCAGCTCACCACCCGCGGGGGGCTCGTACAATGAGCAGTTCTTC. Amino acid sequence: CASSPPAGGSYNEQFF.

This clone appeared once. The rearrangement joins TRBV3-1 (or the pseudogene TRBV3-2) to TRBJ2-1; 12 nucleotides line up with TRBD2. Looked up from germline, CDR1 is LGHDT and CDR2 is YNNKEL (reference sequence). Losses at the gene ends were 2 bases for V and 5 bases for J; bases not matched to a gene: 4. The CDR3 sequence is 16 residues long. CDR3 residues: CASSQTTSGRNNEQFF. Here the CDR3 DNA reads TGTGCCAGCAGCCAAACGACTAGCGGGAGAAACAATGAGCAGTTCTTC.

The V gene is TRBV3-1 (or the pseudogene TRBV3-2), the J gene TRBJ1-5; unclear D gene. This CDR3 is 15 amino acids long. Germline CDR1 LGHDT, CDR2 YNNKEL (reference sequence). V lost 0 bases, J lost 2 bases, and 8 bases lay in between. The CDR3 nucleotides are TGTGCCAGCAGCCAAGATACGGCGGGCAATCAGCCCCAGCATTTT. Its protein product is CASSQDTAGNQPQHF.

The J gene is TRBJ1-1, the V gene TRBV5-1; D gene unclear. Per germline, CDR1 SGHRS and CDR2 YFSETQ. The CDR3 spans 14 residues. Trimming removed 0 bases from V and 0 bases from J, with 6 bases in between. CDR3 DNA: TGCGCCAGCAGCTTGGCCAGATTGAACACTGAAGCTTTCTTT. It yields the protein CASSLARLNTEAFF.

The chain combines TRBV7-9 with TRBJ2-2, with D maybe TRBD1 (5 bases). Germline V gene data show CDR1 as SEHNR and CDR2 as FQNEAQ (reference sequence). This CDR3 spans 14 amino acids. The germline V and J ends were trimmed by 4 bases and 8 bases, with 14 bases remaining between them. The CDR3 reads CASSSTRVAGELFF. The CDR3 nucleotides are TGTGCCAGCAGCTCCACCAGGGTTGCTGGGGAGCTGTTTTTT.

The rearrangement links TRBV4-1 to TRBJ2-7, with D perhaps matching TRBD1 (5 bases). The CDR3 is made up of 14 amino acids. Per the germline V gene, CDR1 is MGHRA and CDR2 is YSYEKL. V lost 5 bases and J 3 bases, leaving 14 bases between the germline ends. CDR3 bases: TGCGCCAGCAGCGCACAGGCAGGCAGCTACGAGCAGTACTTC. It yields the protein CASSAQAGSYEQYF.

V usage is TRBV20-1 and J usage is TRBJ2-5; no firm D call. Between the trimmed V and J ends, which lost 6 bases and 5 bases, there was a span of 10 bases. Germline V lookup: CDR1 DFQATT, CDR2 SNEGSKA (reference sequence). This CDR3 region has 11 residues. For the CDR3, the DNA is TGCAGTGCCCAGGCTGTCGAGACCCAGTACTTC. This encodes CSAQAVETQYF.

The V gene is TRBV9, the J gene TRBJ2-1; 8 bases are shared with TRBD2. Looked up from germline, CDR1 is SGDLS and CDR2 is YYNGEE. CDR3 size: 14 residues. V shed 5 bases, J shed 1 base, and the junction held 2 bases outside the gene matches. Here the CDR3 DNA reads TGTGCCAGCAGTCGGGGGGGTTCCTACAATGAGCAGTTCTTC. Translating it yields CASSRGGSYNEQFF.

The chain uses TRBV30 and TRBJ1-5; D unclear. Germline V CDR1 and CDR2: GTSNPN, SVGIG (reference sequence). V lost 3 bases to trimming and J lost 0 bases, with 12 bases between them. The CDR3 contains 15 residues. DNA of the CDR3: TGTGCCTGGAGGCGCTCCTCCTATAGCAATCAGCCCCAGCATTTT. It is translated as CAWRRSSYSNQPQHF.

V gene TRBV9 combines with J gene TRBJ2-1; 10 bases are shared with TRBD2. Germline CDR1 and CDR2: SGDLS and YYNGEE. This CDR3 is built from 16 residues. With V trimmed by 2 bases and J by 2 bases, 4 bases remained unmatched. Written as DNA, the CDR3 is TGTGCCAGCAGCGTGTATAGCGGGAGGACCTACAATGAGCAGTTCTTC. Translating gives CASSVYSGRTYNEQFF.

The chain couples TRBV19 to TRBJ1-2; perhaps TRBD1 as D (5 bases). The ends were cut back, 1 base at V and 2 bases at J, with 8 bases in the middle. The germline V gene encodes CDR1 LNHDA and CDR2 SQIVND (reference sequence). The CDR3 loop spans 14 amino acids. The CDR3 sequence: CASSIGSGNYGYTF. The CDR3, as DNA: TGTGCCAGTAGTATAGGCTCAGGGAACTATGGCTACACCTTC.

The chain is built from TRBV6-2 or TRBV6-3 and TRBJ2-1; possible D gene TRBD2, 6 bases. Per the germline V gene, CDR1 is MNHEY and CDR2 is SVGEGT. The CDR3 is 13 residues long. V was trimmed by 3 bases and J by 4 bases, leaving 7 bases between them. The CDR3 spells CASSYAGYNEQFF. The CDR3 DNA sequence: TGTGCCAGCAGTTATGCGGGGTACAATGAGCAGTTCTTC.

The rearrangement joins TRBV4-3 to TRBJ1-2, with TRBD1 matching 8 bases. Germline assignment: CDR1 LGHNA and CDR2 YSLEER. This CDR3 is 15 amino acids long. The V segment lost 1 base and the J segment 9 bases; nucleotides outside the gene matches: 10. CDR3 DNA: TGCGCCAGCAGCCAAGGGGCAGGGGGCAAAGATAGCTACACCTTC. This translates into CASSQGAGGKDSYTF.

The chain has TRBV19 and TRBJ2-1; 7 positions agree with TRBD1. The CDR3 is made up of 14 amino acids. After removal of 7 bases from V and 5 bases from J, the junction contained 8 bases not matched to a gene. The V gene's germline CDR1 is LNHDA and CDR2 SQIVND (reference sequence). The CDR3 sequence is CASNDGTDHNEQFF. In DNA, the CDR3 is TGTGCCAGTAACGATGGGACAGACCACAATGAGCAGTTCTTC. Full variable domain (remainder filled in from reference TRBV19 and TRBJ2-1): DGGITQSPKYLFRKEGQNVTLSCEQNLNHDAMYWYRQDPGQGLRLIYYSQIVNDFQKGDIAEGYSVSREKKESFPLTVTSAQKNPTAFYLCASNDGTDHNEQFFGPGTRLTVL.

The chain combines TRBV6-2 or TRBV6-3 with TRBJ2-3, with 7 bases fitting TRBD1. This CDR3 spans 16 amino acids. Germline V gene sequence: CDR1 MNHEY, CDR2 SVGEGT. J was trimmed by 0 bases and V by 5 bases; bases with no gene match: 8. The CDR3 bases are TGTGCCAGCAGTGACAGGGTTGCGTGGAGCACAGATACGCAGTATTTT. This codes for CASSDRVAWSTDTQYF.

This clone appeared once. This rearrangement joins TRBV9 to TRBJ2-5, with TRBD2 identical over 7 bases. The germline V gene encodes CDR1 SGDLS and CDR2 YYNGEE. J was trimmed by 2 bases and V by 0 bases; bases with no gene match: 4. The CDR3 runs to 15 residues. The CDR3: CASSVDGGTQETQYF. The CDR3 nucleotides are TGTGCCAGCAGCGTAGACGGGGGGACGCAAGAGACCCAGTACTTC.

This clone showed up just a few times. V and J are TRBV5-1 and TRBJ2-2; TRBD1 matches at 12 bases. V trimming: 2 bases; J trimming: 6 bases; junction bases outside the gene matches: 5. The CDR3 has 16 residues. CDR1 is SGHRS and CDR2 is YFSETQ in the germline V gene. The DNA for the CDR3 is TGCGCCAGCAGCTTATCCGGGACAGGGGGCGCCGGGGAGCTGTTTTTT. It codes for CASSLSGTGGAGELFF.

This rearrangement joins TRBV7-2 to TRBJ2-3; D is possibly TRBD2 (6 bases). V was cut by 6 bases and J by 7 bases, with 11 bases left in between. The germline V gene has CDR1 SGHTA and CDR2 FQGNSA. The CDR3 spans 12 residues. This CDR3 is CASRLEGHTQYF. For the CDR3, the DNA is TGTGCCAGCAGATTGGAGGGTCATACGCAGTATTTT.

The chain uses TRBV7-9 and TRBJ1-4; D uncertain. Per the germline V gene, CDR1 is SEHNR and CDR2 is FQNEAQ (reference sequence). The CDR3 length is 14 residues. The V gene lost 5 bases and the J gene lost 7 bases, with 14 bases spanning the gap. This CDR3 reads CASSPVREIEKLFF. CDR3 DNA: TGTGCCAGCAGCCCGGTGCGGGAGATTGAAAAACTGTTTTTT.

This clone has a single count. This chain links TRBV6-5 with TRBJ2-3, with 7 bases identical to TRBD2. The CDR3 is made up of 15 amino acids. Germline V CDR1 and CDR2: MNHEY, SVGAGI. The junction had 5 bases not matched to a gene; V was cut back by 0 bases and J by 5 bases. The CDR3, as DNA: TGTGCCAGCAGTTACTCGACTGCGGGGGAAGATACGCAGTATTTT. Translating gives CASSYSTAGEDTQYF.

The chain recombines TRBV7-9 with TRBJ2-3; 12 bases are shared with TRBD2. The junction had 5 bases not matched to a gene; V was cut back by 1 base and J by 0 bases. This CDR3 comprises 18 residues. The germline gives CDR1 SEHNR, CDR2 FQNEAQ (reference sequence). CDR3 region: CASSLGLAGALSTDTQYF. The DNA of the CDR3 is TGTGCCAGCAGCTTAGGACTAGCGGGAGCTCTGAGCACAGATACGCAGTATTTT.

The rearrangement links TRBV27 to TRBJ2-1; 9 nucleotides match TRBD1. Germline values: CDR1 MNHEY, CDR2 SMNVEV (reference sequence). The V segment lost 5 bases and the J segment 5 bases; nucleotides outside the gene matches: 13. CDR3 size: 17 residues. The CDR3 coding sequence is TGTGCCAGCAGTCCTCGGACAGGGGCGAATAAGAACAATGAGCAGTTCTTC. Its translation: CASSPRTGANKNNEQFF.

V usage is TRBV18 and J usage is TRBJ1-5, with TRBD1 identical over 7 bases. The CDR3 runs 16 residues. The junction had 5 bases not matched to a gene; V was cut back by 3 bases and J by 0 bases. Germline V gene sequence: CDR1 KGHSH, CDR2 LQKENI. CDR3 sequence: CASSPGQSYSNQPQHF. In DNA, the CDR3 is TGTGCCAGCTCACCGGGACAGAGCTATAGCAATCAGCCCCAGCATTTT.